This T cell receptor beta chain was sequenced for a study of T cell changes during pregnancy in multiple sclerosis. V lost 4 bases to trimming and J lost 6 bases, with 16 bases between them. CDR3 size: 16 residues. CDR1 and CDR2 from the germline V gene are MNHEY and SMNVEV (reference sequence). This table comes from immunoSEQ multiplex PCR, and its TCRdb copy is limited to in-frame clones, with some not included. The sample contains almost 50,000 clones, 80% to 95% of which appear only once. This receptor was identified in a female donor with multiple sclerosis, enrolled in a pregnancy study. The chain carries TRBV27 and TRBJ1-6; unclear D gene. The sample here was peripheral blood, taken after pregnancy. CDR3 loop: CASSYRGSGVNSPLHF. CDR3 bases: TGTGCCAGCAGTTACCGTGGCAGCGGAGTTAATTCACCCCTCCACTTT.